Following are 12 T cell receptor beta chains from one sample sequenced in a study of blood T cells in healthy people across ages. Then a second PCR, running roughly 7 to 11 cycles, was carried out with a sample-barcoded 5' primer and a J-beta primer mix. TCRdb re-called the 5' RACE reads through MiXCR, storing one row per CDR3 protein. The sample has over 1,500,000 distinct CDR3 sequences, 30% to 40% seen once. The sequenced sample was blood. The receptors stem from a human donor in good health.

This clonotype showed up just a few times. This chain links TRBV20-1 with TRBJ1-2; TRBD1 aligns across 7 bases. The CDR3 totals 13 residues. The germline V gene has CDR1 DFQATT and CDR2 SNEGSKA (reference sequence). The junction had 5 bases not matched to a gene; V was cut back by 5 bases and J by 2 bases. CDR3: CSASIQGNYGYTF. CDR3 nucleotides: TGCAGTGCTTCGATACAGGGGAACTATGGCTACACCTTC.

V gene TRBV4-2 combines with J gene TRBJ2-5; D may be TRBD2 (6 bases). Near its end, the DNA agrees better with TRBJ2-7, so the J call may be wrong. Germline values: CDR1 LGHNA, CDR2 YNFKEQ. This CDR3 comprises 15 residues. The CDR3 spells CASSQDMEGINEQYF. The CDR3 nucleotides read TGTGCCAGCAGCCAAGATATGGAGGGCATCAACGAGCAGTACTTC.

The chain recombines TRBV20-1 with TRBJ2-3; no firm D call. CDR1 is DFQATT, CDR2 SNEGSKA, per germline (reference sequence). The CDR3 is made up of 13 amino acids. V was cut by 0 bases and J by 2 bases, with 6 bases left in between. CDR3 nucleotides: TGCAGTGCTAGAGATCCCGACACAGATACGCAGTATTTT. Translating it yields CSARDPDTDTQYF.

The chain employs TRBV7-8 and TRBJ2-5, with TRBD2 matching 16 bases. The CDR3 has 18 amino acids. CDR1 is SGHVS, CDR2 FQNEAQ, per germline. The J segment lost 2 bases and the V segment lost 5 bases, leaving 8 bases of the junction unmatched. CDR3 bases: TGTGCCAGCAGCCCAACAACGGGACTAGCGGGGGGGCAAGAGACCCAGTACTTC. It is translated as CASSPTTGLAGGQETQYF.

This clonotype was detected a few times. The chain couples TRBV14 to TRBJ2-1; no definite D call. CDR3 length equals 17 residues. Per the germline V gene, CDR1 is SGHDN and CDR2 is FVKESK. Trimming shortened V by 1 base and J by 6 bases, and 19 bases separated the two germline ends. The CDR3 region has the DNA TGTGCCAGCAGCCAAGGAATCGTGGCAGGAGCTCGCAATGAGCAGTTCTTC. Translated: CASSQGIVAGARNEQFF.

The chain links TRBV27 to TRBJ2-4; 10 nucleotides match TRBD2. CDR1 and CDR2 (germline): MNHEY, SMNVEV (reference sequence). J lost 14 bases, V lost 5 bases, and 15 bases had no gene match. CDR3 length equals 15 residues. CDR3 amino acids: CASSLSGLAGDEEYF. CDR3 nucleotide sequence: TGTGCCAGCAGTCTTTCGGGGCTAGCGGGGGACGAGGAGTACTTC.

The chain couples TRBV6-6 to TRBJ1-1; unclear D gene. V was clipped by 2 bases and J by 4 bases, with 11 bases between them. Germline V gives CDR1 MNHNY, CDR2 SVGAGI (reference sequence). The CDR3 is 14 residues long. Here the CDR3 reads CASSYELPITEAFF. CDR3 sequence (DNA): TGTGCCAGCAGTTACGAGTTACCGATCACTGAAGCTTTCTTT.

The chain employs TRBV7-2 and TRBJ2-7; TRBD1 or TRBD2 may be the D gene (5 bases each). Germline CDR1 reads SGHTA; CDR2 reads FQGNSA. This CDR3 contains 15 residues. V lost 4 bases, J lost 3 bases, and 16 bases lay in between. CDR3 sequence (DNA): TGTGCCAGCAGCTCACCGGGACGACTTTACTACGAGCAGTACTTC. It yields the protein CASSSPGRLYYEQYF.

This rearrangement joins TRBV28 to TRBJ2-7, with 9 bases that match TRBD1. CDR3 size: 14 residues. Germline V CDR1 and CDR2: MDHEN, SYDVKM. The trim removed 5 bases at V and 5 bases at J, leaving 7 bases unmatched. In DNA form, the CDR3 reads TGTGCCAGCAGTAAGACAGGGGGTTCGGACGAGCAGTACTTC. It is translated as CASSKTGGSDEQYF. Full variable domain (outside the CDR3, taken from reference TRBV28 and TRBJ2-7): DVKVTQSSRYLVKRTGEKVFLECVQDMDHENMFWYRQDPGLGLRLIYFSYDVKMKEKGDIPEGYSVSREKKERFSLILESASTNQTSMYLCASSKTGGSDEQYFGPGTRLTVT.

In this sample, this clonotype turned up once. This chain connects TRBV4-2 to TRBJ1-1; unclear D gene. The germline CDR1 and CDR2 sequences are LGHNA and YNFKEQ. This CDR3 contains 16 residues. Trimming removed 3 bases at V and 3 bases at J, with 17 bases between. The CDR3 is CASSQTFNQVDTEAFF. In DNA form, the CDR3 reads TGTGCCAGCAGCCAGACCTTTAATCAGGTCGACACTGAAGCTTTCTTT.

The chain recombines TRBV2 with TRBJ2-3, with a possible D match to TRBD1 (5 bases). The CDR3 is 15 amino acids. V lost 1 base to trimming and J lost 2 bases, with 10 bases between them. CDR1 is SNHLY, CDR2 FYNNEI, per germline. The CDR3 region is CASSEGGSITDTQYF. In DNA, the CDR3 is TGTGCCAGCAGTGAAGGGGGCTCGATCACAGATACGCAGTATTTT.

V usage is TRBV30 and J usage is TRBJ1-5, with D tentatively TRBD1 (5 bases). CDR3 length: 14 residues. CDR1 and CDR2 from the germline V gene are GTSNPN and SVGIG (reference sequence). The V and J ends lost 3 bases and 11 bases respectively, with 20 bases between them. CDR3 in DNA: TGTGCCTGGAGGCTAGGCGGGCCCCGGGGGGCCCAGCATTTT. Translation: CAWRLGGPRGAQHF.